The 19 T cell receptor beta chains given below trace back to one sample, sequenced in a study of blood T cell dynamics during melanoma immunotherapy (dated by TCRdb to 2020 to 2022). The time point label on this specimen signifies: pre-treatment baseline. The library was built by means of the immunoSEQ multiplex PCR assay. TCRdb mirrors the immuneACCESS table, restricted to in-frame sequences. Some clones are absent from its copies; in checked studies, under half trace to an unresolved V gene, and the reason for the others is unknown. This sample comprises about 5,800 clones, about 90% of them detected only once. Clones ranked in the top ten supply 2.5% to 3.5% of the sample. Sequenced material: blood, taken from a patient treated with checkpoint blockade. The receptors shown here come from a human donor with melanoma.

The rearrangement links TRBV7-2 to TRBJ1-4; D gene ambiguous. The CDR3 is 15 residues long. Germline V gives CDR1 SGHTA, CDR2 FQGNSA. Trimming left V 3 bases short and J 6 bases short, with 14 bases between. CDR3 bases: TGTGCCAGCAGCTTCCGGGCCCTTCGGGATGAAAAACTGTTTTTT. Translation gives CASSFRALRDEKLFF.

The gene calls are TRBV4-3 and TRBJ2-6, with TRBD2 matching over 13 bases. Per germline, CDR1 LGHNA and CDR2 YSLEER. This CDR3 contains 20 residues. J gave up 4 bases and V 4 bases, and 13 bases lay outside the gene matches. CDR3 sequence reads: CASSPSPQLAGGRGANVLTF. The CDR3 nucleotides are TGCGCCAGCAGCCCAAGCCCCCAACTAGCGGGGGGGAGGGGGGCCAACGTCCTGACTTTC.

The V call is TRBV6-5, the J call TRBJ1-1; weak D call: TRBD1 (6 bases). Trimming took off 4 bases at V and 5 bases at J, with 11 bases between the two ends. The CDR3 contains 13 residues. Germline V gives CDR1 MNHEY, CDR2 SVGAGI. The CDR3 region has the DNA TGTGCCAGCAGTTTAACAGGGCGGACTGAAGCTTTCTTT. It codes for CASSLTGRTEAFF.

V gene TRBV19 combines with J gene TRBJ2-1, with 15 bases that match TRBD2. Germline V gene lookup returns CDR1 LNHDA and CDR2 SQIVND (reference sequence). The CDR3 covers 19 residues. The V gene end was trimmed by 4 bases and the J gene end by 0 bases; junction bases not matched to a gene: 7. The DNA for the CDR3 is TGTGCCAGTAGTACCCCGGGGACTAGCGGGAGGAGCTCCTACAATGAGCAGTTCTTC. Protein sequence: CASSTPGTSGRSSYNEQFF.

V gene TRBV5-1 combines with J gene TRBJ2-5; TRBD2 matches 8 bases. J was trimmed by 4 bases and V by 3 bases; bases with no gene match: 2. This CDR3 spans 13 amino acids. Germline V gene sequence: CDR1 SGHRS, CDR2 YFSETQ. The CDR3: CASSYGGAETQYF. CDR3 nucleotides: TGCGCCAGCAGCTACGGGGGGGCAGAGACCCAGTACTTC.

This chain connects TRBV7-8 to TRBJ2-7; 7 nucleotides match TRBD2. The CDR3 has 17 amino acids. Trimming removed 5 bases from V and 2 bases from J; junction bases left unmatched: 15. CDR1 SGHVS and CDR2 FQNEAQ come from the germline V gene. The CDR3 spells CASSTPAGPGGTYEQYF. The DNA of the CDR3 is TGTGCCAGCAGCACACCCGCGGGGCCGGGGGGAACCTACGAGCAGTACTTC.

This clone was recorded a few times. The chain uses TRBV5-4 and TRBJ2-2; TRBD2 aligns across 8 bases. CDR1 is SGHNT and CDR2 is YYREEE in the germline V gene (reference sequence). CDR3 length: 19 amino acids. Trimming at V came to 1 base and at J to 4 bases, leaving 15 bases not matched to a gene. As DNA, the CDR3 is TGTGCCAGCAGCTTGAATTCGGCGGGGGGCCTCCGCGGCACCGGGGAGCTGTTTTTT. This gives the protein CASSLNSAGGLRGTGELFF.

This rearrangement joins TRBV5-1 to TRBJ2-7; 10 bases are a match to TRBD2. The CDR3 is 15 amino acids. Germline CDR1 SGHRS, CDR2 YFSETQ. The ends lost 1 base at V and 3 bases at J; junction bases unmatched: 4. CDR3 in DNA: TGCGCCAGCAGCTTGTCGGCTAGCGGGAGCTACGAGCAGTACTTC. Its translation is CASSLSASGSYEQYF. The whole variable domain, filled in from reference TRBV5-1 and TRBJ2-7, reads KAGVTQTPRYLIKTRGQQVTLSCSPISGHRSVSWYQQTPGQGLQFLFEYFSETQRNKGNFPGRFSGRQFSNSRSEMNVSTLELGDSALYLCASSLSASGSYEQYFGPGTRLTVT.

The CDR3 region is CASSPRPPTSGIDNEQFF. Here the CDR3 DNA reads TGCGCCAGCAGCCCAAGGCCTCCGACTAGCGGGATCGACAATGAGCAGTTCTTC. This chain links TRBV5-1 with TRBJ2-1, with 11 bases identical to TRBD2. The CDR3 consists of 18 residues. Germline CDR1 SGHRS, CDR2 YFSETQ. Germline trimming cut 4 bases from V and 5 bases from J; bases unmatched to any gene: 14.

The chain uses TRBV19 and TRBJ1-6; TRBD1 matches 8 bases. The germline V gene has CDR1 LNHDA and CDR2 SQIVND (reference sequence). CDR3 length: 13 residues. Unmatched junction bases numbered 6, after V lost 9 bases and J lost 8 bases. Here the CDR3 reads CASKDRVDSPLHF. The CDR3 region has the DNA TGTGCCAGCAAGGACAGGGTGGATTCACCCCTCCACTTT.

Concerning this clone: This sample also contains other DNA sequences that code for the same CDR3. The V and J genes are TRBV19 and TRBJ2-5, with 7 bases that match TRBD2. The length of the CDR3 is 16 residues. V trimming: 2 bases; J trimming: 1 base; junction bases outside the gene matches: 7. The germline V gene has CDR1 LNHDA and CDR2 SQIVND (reference sequence). The CDR3, as DNA: TGTGCCAGTAGTATATATGGCGGGGGATTCCAAGAGACCCAGTACTTC. Translation gives CASSIYGGGFQETQYF.

The gene calls are TRBV5-6 and TRBJ1-1, with D unresolved. There are 14 residues in the CDR3. Trimming removed 6 bases at V and 3 bases at J, with 15 bases between. From germline, CDR1 is SGHDT and CDR2 YYEEEE. In DNA form, the CDR3 reads TGTGCCAGCACCCCTCGGAAATCCTACACTGAAGCTTTCTTT. Residues: CASTPRKSYTEAFF.

The V and J genes are TRBV7-2 and TRBJ1-1, with 7 positions matching TRBD1. The trim removed 3 bases at V and 4 bases at J, leaving 8 bases unmatched. This CDR3 is 15 amino acids long. Germline V lookup: CDR1 SGHTA, CDR2 FQGNSA. Written as DNA, the CDR3 is TGTGCCAGCAGCTTTGCCACAGGGGTCCGCACTGAAGCTTTCTTT. Its translation is CASSFATGVRTEAFF.

The CDR3 is CASSVVVGDTQYF. The DNA for the CDR3 is TGTGCCAGCAGCGTAGTTGTGGGGGATACGCAGTATTTT. The chain joins TRBV9 to TRBJ2-3; D is uncertain. V lost 0 bases and J lost 6, with 8 bases in between. This CDR3 is 13 amino acids long. Germline CDR1 SGDLS, CDR2 YYNGEE.

With respect to this clone: The junction departs from germline at one end; a sequencing error may be responsible. The genes are TRBV7-3 and TRBJ2-5, with unresolved D. The length of the CDR3 is 17 residues. From germline, CDR1 is SGHTA and CDR2 FQGTGA. The CDR3 region is CASSSTPGLGHQETQYF. The CDR3 nucleotides are TGTGCCAGCAGCTCCACCCCCGGTTTGGGCCACCAGGAGACCCAGTACTTC.

This chain links TRBV30 with TRBJ2-5, with 9 positions matching TRBD1. CDR3 size: 12 residues. CDR1 is GTSNPN, CDR2 SVGIG, per germline (reference sequence). The J segment lost 2 bases and the V segment lost 5 bases, leaving 0 bases of the junction unmatched. CDR3 sequence reads: CAWGQGQETQYF. The DNA for the CDR3 is TGTGCCTGGGGACAGGGGCAAGAGACCCAGTACTTC.

The V gene is TRBV6-4, the J gene TRBJ2-1; 7 nucleotides match TRBD1. The CDR3 contains 15 residues. CDR1 is MRHNA, CDR2 SNTAGT, per germline. J lost 7 bases, V lost 0 bases, and 6 bases had no gene match. CDR3 in DNA: TGTGCCAGCAGTGACTCCAGGGGGACCATAAATGAGCAGTTCTTC. Its protein is CASSDSRGTINEQFF.

The chain carries TRBV5-5 and TRBJ2-2; D tentatively reads TRBD1 or TRBD2 (5 bases each). V was trimmed by 5 bases and J by 5 bases, leaving 19 bases between them. The CDR3 is made up of 16 amino acids. The germline V gene has CDR1 SGHKS and CDR2 YYEKEE (reference sequence). The CDR3 region has the DNA TGTGCCAGCAGGGCTACTCCGGGACCCCGAACCGGGGAGCTGTTTTTT. As protein: CASRATPGPRTGELFF.

The table lists this clone with a count of one. The CDR3 region is CASSSRTAGYTF. The CDR3 DNA reads as TGTGCCAGCAGTTCGAGGACAGCCGGCTACACCTTC. The chain joins TRBV27 to TRBJ1-2; D may be TRBD1 (6 bases). The germline V and J ends were trimmed by 4 bases and 8 bases, with 11 bases remaining between them. The germline CDR1 and CDR2 sequences are MNHEY and SMNVEV (reference sequence). The CDR3 is 12 amino acids.